The next 18 T cell receptor beta chains were all read from a single sample in a study of cytomegalovirus exposure and HLA in healthy donors. The PCR had 60 Vbeta and 13 Jbeta primers. The method was immunoSEQ multiplex PCR; TCRdb's version includes in-frame clones alone and lacks a portion of them. This sample carries roughly 220,000 clones, 65% to 85% of them seen once, and the ten largest clones take around 3%. The specimen was PBMCs. The origin of the receptors is a man aged 25 to 40 in good health and CMV-seronegative.

V gene TRBV11-1 combines with J gene TRBJ2-1, with 8 bases matching TRBD2. CDR3 length: 15 amino acids. Germline values: CDR1 SGHAT, CDR2 FQDESV (reference sequence). Germline trimming cut 5 bases from V and 4 bases from J; bases unmatched to any gene: 7. In DNA form, the CDR3 reads TGTGCCAGCAGCCTAAGATCTAGCGGGTACAATGAGCAGTTCTTC. Translation: CASSLRSSGYNEQFF.

The CDR3 DNA reads TGTGCCAGCAGTTCCTCCGGACAGTTCTACGAGCAGTACTTC. Amino acids: CASSSSGQFYEQYF. The V gene is TRBV6-5, the J gene TRBJ2-7, with D possibly being TRBD1 (6 bases). CDR1 MNHEY and CDR2 SVGAGI come from the germline V gene. CDR3 size: 14 residues. V was clipped by 4 bases and J by 3 bases, with 13 bases between them.

This chain uses TRBV6-5 with TRBJ2-7; possibly TRBD1 for D (5 bases). V shed 5 bases and J shed 1 base, with 9 bases lying between them. The CDR3 covers 13 residues. Per the germline V gene, CDR1 is MNHEY and CDR2 is SVGAGI. For the CDR3, the DNA is TGTGCCAGCAGTGAAACAGGATCCTACGAGCAGTACTTC. Translated, it gives CASSETGSYEQYF.

This rearrangement joins TRBV27 to TRBJ1-6; 11 bases line up with TRBD1. The length of the CDR3 is 14 residues. CDR1 MNHEY and CDR2 SMNVEV come from the germline V gene (reference sequence). Germline trimming cut 6 bases from V and 8 bases from J; bases unmatched to any gene: 3. CDR3 coding DNA: TGTGCCAGCAGAAAGGGACAGGGGGATTCACCCCTCCACTTT. Its protein is CASRKGQGDSPLHF.

This chain connects TRBV5-6 to TRBJ2-7; possible D gene TRBD2, 6 bases. With 4 bases removed from V and 6 bases from J, the gap between germline ends came to 14 bases. The germline CDR1 and CDR2 sequences are SGHDT and YYEEEE. The CDR3 has 13 residues. This CDR3 reads CASSPGLRTEQYF. The CDR3 coding sequence is TGTGCCAGCAGCCCGGGACTGCGGACCGAGCAGTACTTC.

The genes are TRBV6-5 and TRBJ1-2; 7 nucleotides agree with TRBD1. The germline gives CDR1 MNHEY, CDR2 SVGAGI. Germline trimming cut 6 bases from V and 3 bases from J; bases unmatched to any gene: 10. This CDR3 contains 15 residues. This chain's CDR3 is CASRETGLGDYGYTF. The CDR3 DNA sequence: TGTGCCAGCAGAGAGACAGGGCTAGGAGACTATGGCTACACCTTC.

The chain combines TRBV5-1 with TRBJ1-2; D is possibly TRBD1 (6 bases). The CDR3 consists of 13 residues. Germline assignment: CDR1 SGHRS and CDR2 YFSETQ. V lost 4 bases and J 8 bases, leaving 15 bases between the germline ends. The CDR3 loop is CASSQGTTRGYTF. In DNA, the CDR3 is TGCGCCAGCAGCCAAGGGACAACTCGGGGCTACACCTTC. The full variable domain, completed using reference TRBV5-1 and TRBJ1-2, is KAGVTQTPRYLIKTRGQQVTLSCSPISGHRSVSWYQQTPGQGLQFLFEYFSETQRNKGNFPGRFSGRQFSNSRSEMNVSTLELGDSALYLCASSQGTTRGYTFGSGTRLTVV.

The chain uses TRBV9 and TRBJ1-4, with TRBD1 identical over 7 bases. This CDR3 is built from 15 residues. Trimming removed 3 bases from V and 5 bases from J; junction bases left unmatched: 7. Germline values: CDR1 SGDLS, CDR2 YYNGEE. CDR3 sequence (DNA): TGTGCCAGCAGCGCCCCAGGGGGGCCCAATGAAAAACTGTTTTTT. Its protein is CASSAPGGPNEKLFF.

This clone has a single count. This rearrangement joins TRBV5-6 to TRBJ2-5; maybe TRBD1 (5 bases). Germline-derived CDR1 and CDR2 are SGHDT and YYEEEE. The CDR3 has 16 amino acids. V lost 0 bases to trimming and J lost 2 bases, with 14 bases between them. CDR3 loop: CASSLAKGLRQETQYF. The CDR3 coding sequence is TGTGCCAGCAGCTTGGCCAAGGGGCTGAGACAAGAGACCCAGTACTTC. Variable domain in full (rest from reference TRBV5-6 and TRBJ2-5): DAGVTQSPTHLIKTRGQQVTLRCSPKSGHDTVSWYQQALGQGPQFIFQYYEEEERQRGNFPDRFSGHQFPNYSSELNVNALLLGDSALYLCASSLAKGLRQETQYFGPGTRLLVL.

The chain recombines TRBV5-1 with TRBJ2-7; possibly TRBD2 for D (6 bases). Germline V gene sequence: CDR1 SGHRS, CDR2 YFSETQ. CDR3 length equals 15 residues. V lost 5 bases, J lost 0 bases, and 15 bases lay in between. CDR3: CASSHSGMGSYEQYF. In DNA form, the CDR3 reads TGCGCCAGCAGTCATAGCGGAATGGGCTCCTACGAGCAGTACTTC.

This chain joins TRBV10-2 and TRBJ2-5; 8 bases are a match to TRBD1. The length of the CDR3 is 15 residues. V trimming: 6 bases; J trimming: 5 bases; junction bases outside the gene matches: 11. Germline lookup yields CDR1 WSHSY and CDR2 SAAADI. Written as DNA, the CDR3 is TGCGCCAGCAGACCCGGGACAGGAGGGAGGGAGACCCAGTACTTC. Protein: CASRPGTGGRETQYF.

This clone was seen more than once but under ten times. The gene calls are TRBV5-1 and TRBJ2-1, with 16 positions matching TRBD2. J gave up 5 bases and V 7 bases, and 9 bases lay outside the gene matches. This CDR3 is built from 17 residues. Germline-derived CDR1 and CDR2 are SGHRS and YFSETQ. The CDR3 region has the DNA TGCGCCAGCGGAACGGGACTAGCGGGGGGGAGTGACAATGAGCAGTTCTTC. This translates into CASGTGLAGGSDNEQFF.

Only one count was recorded for this clone. The chain links TRBV7-9 to TRBJ1-6, with D possibly TRBD1 on 5 matching bases. The CDR3 runs 15 residues. V gave up 1 base and J gave up 10 bases, with 14 bases separating them. CDR1 and CDR2 from the germline V gene are SEHNR and FQNEAQ (reference sequence). DNA of the CDR3: TGTGCCAGCAGCTTAGGGGGAGGGGTTGGATCACCCCTCCACTTT. It encodes CASSLGGGVGSPLHF.

For this clone: One junction end disagrees with the germline gene, perhaps due to a read error. The chain couples TRBV20-1 to TRBJ2-5; 7 bases align to TRBD2. This CDR3 contains 9 residues. CDR1 and CDR2 (germline): DFQATT, SNEGSKA (reference sequence). The CDR3 DNA sequence: TGCAGTGCTAGCCAGCGGGGAGACTTC. Protein product: CSASQRGDF.

The V call is TRBV28, the J call TRBJ1-2; unclear D gene. Germline lookup yields CDR1 MDHEN and CDR2 SYDVKM. Trimming pared 10 bases from V and 3 bases from J, leaving 18 bases between. This CDR3 is 14 amino acids long. The CDR3 is CATYAEDGDYGYTF. CDR3 DNA: TGTGCCACTTATGCGGAGGACGGTGACTATGGCTACACCTTC.

This clone was picked up one time. V usage is TRBV28 and J usage is TRBJ1-1; D uncertain. The V end lost 1 base, the J end lost 10 bases, and 16 bases lay between the germline ends. Germline values: CDR1 MDHEN, CDR2 SYDVKM. The CDR3 spans 14 residues. DNA of the CDR3: TGTGCCAGCAGTTTATCCGGGGTGGACTTGGGAGCTTTCTTT. It yields the protein CASSLSGVDLGAFF. Full variable domain (remainder filled in from reference TRBV28 and TRBJ1-1): DVKVTQSSRYLVKRTGEKVFLECVQDMDHENMFWYRQDPGLGLRLIYFSYDVKMKEKGDIPEGYSVSREKKERFSLILESASTNQTSMYLCASSLSGVDLGAFFGQGTRLTVV.

This chain connects TRBV7-9 to TRBJ1-1, with D perhaps TRBD1 (6 bases). The V gene lost 5 bases and the J gene lost 6 bases, with 13 bases spanning the gap. This CDR3 contains 13 residues. Per germline, CDR1 SEHNR and CDR2 FQNEAQ (reference sequence). In nucleotides, the CDR3 is TGTGCCAGCAGCCATGGACAGCCTGCTGAAGCTTTCTTT. This translates into CASSHGQPAEAFF.

This clone was seen a few times. The chain has TRBV4-1 and TRBJ1-1; a possible D gene is TRBD1 (5 bases). With 1 base removed from V and 6 bases from J, the gap between germline ends came to 15 bases. Germline V gives CDR1 MGHRA, CDR2 YSYEKL. This CDR3 comprises 15 residues. The CDR3 loop reads CASSQGGQGVAEAFF. For the CDR3, the DNA is TGCGCCAGCAGCCAAGGTGGGCAGGGTGTAGCTGAAGCTTTCTTT.